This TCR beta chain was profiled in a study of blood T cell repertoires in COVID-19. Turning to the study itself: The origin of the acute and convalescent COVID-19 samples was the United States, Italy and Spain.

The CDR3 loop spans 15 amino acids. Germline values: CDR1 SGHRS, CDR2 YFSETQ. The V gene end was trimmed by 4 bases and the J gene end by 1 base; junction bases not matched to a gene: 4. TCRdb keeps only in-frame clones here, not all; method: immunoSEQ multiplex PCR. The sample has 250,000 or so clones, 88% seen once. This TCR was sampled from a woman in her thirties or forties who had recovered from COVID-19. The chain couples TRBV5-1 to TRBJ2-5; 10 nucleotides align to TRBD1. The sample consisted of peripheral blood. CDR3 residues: CASSGQGGGQETQYF. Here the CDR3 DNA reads TGCGCCAGCAGCGGACAGGGGGGAGGCCAAGAGACCCAGTACTTC. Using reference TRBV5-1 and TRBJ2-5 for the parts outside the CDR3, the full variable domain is KAGVTQTPRYLIKTRGQQVTLSCSPISGHRSVSWYQQTPGQGLQFLFEYFSETQRNKGNFPGRFSGRQFSNSRSEMNVSTLELGDSALYLCASSGQGGGQETQYFGPGTRLLVL.